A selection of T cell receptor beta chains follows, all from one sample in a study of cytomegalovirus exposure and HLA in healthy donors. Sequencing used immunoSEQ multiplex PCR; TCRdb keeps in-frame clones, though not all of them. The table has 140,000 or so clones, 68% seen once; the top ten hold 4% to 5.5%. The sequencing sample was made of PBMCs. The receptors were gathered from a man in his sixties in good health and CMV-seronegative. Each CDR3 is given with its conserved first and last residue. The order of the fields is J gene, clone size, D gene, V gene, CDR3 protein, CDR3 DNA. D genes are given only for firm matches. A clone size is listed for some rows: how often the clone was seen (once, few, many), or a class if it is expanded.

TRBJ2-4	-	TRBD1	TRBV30	CAWTSGGSNIQYF	TGTGCCTGGACCTCAGGGGGCTCAAACATTCAGTACTTC
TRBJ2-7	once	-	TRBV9	CASSAGATSYEQYF	TGTGCCAGCAGCGCAGGGGCCACCTCCTACGAGCAGTACTTC
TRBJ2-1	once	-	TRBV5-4	CASSSRGTIYNEQFF	TGTGCCAGCAGCTCAAGGGGGACTATCTACAATGAGCAGTTCTTC
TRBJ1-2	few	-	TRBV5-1	CASSIDRSNYGYTF	TGCGCCAGCAGCATCGACAGGTCTAACTATGGCTACACCTTC
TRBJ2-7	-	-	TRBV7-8	CASSPIDSYEQYF	TGTGCCAGCAGCCCCATTGACAGTTACGAGCAGTACTTC
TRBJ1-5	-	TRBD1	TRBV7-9	CASSWTGSGGDYQPQHF	TGTGCCAGCAGCTGGACAGGGTCGGGAGGCGACTATCAGCCCCAGCATTTT
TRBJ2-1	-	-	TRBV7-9	CASSPRQQYNEQFF	TGTGCCAGCAGCCCAAGACAGCAGTACAATGAGCAGTTCTTC
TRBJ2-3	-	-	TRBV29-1	CSVEQSPTDTQYF	TGCAGCGTTGAACAGTCCCCTACAGATACGCAGTATTTT
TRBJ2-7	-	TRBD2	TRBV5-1	CASSLLAGDAATGEQYF	TGCGCCAGCAGCTTGCTAGCGGGAGACGCAGCTACGGGTGAGCAGTACTTC
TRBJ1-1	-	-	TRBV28	CASSPPTGSNTEAFF	TGTGCCAGCAGTCCCCCGACAGGTTCGAACACTGAAGCTTTCTTT
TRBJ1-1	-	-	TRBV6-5	CASSFRTAMNTEAFF	TGTGCCAGCAGTTTCAGGACAGCCATGAACACTGAAGCTTTCTTT
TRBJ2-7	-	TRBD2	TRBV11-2	CASSLTSATYEQYF	TGTGCCAGCAGCTTGACTAGCGCAACCTACGAGCAGTACTTC
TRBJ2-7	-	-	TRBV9	CASSVAPSTYEQYF	TGTGCCAGCAGCGTAGCTCCGTCTACCTACGAGCAGTACTTC
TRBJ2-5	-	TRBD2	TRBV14	CASSLAAGPAGETQYF	TGTGCCAGCAGCCTAGCAGCGGGACCGGCGGGAGAGACCCAGTACTTC
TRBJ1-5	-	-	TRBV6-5	CASSYSDSHQPQHF	TGTGCCAGCAGTTACTCGGACAGCCACCAGCCCCAGCATTTT
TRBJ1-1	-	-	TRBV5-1	CASSALTVGGTEAFF	TGCGCCAGCAGCGCCTTGACGGTCGGCGGCACTGAAGCTTTCTTT
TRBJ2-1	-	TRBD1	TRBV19	CASVRTGGAFHEQFF	TGTGCCAGTGTCCGGACAGGGGGCGCTTTCCATGAGCAGTTCTTC
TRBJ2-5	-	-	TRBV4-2	CASSQEGQGRETQYF	TGTGCCAGCAGCCAAGAAGGGCAGGGGAGAGAGACCCAGTACTTC
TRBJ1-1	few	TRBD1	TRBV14	CASSQEEGWYRGSNTEAFF	TGTGCCAGCAGCCAAGAAGAGGGTTGGTACAGGGGAAGCAACACTGAAGCTTTCTTT
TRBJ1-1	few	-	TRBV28	CASSSYRGTEAFF	TGTGCCAGCAGTTCTTACCGGGGAACTGAAGCTTTCTTT
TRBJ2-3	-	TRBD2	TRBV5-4	CASSLELAGTTDTQYF	TGTGCCAGCAGCTTGGAACTAGCGGGGACCACAGATACGCAGTATTTT
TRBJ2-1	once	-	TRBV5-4	CASSLPPGNEQFF	TGTGCCAGCAGCCTCCCCCCGGGCAATGAGCAGTTCTTC
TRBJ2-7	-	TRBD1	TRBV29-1	CSVEDSTGVYEQYF	TGCAGCGTTGAAGATTCGACAGGGGTCTACGAGCAGTACTTC
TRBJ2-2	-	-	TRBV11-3	CASSSSDGELFF	TGTGCCAGCAGCTCTTCAGATGGGGAGCTGTTTTTT
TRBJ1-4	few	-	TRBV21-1	CASSKVTVANEKLFF	TGTGCCAGCAGCAAAGTTACAGTAGCGAATGAAAAACTGTTTTTT
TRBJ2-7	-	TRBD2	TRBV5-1	CASSSGLAGVSLEQYF	TGCGCCAGCAGCTCAGGACTAGCGGGAGTGTCCCTCGAGCAGTACTTC
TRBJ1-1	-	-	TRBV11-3	CASSPQGNTEAFF	TGTGCCAGCAGCCCTCAGGGGAACACTGAAGCTTTCTTT
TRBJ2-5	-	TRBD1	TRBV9	CASSRDRGEETQYF	TGTGCCAGCAGCAGGGACAGGGGGGAAGAGACCCAGTACTTC
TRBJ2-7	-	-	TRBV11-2	CASSSDSYEQYF	TGTGCCAGCAGCTCCGACAGCTACGAGCAGTACTTC
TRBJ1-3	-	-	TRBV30	CAWSPGIGNTIYF	TGTGCCTGGAGCCCGGGGATAGGAAACACCATATATTTT
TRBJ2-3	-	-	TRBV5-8	CASSLYTNPSTDTQYF	TGTGCCAGCAGCTTGTATACAAACCCGAGCACAGATACGCAGTATTTT
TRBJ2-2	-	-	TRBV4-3	CASSQDLPKPGELFF	TGCGCCAGCAGCCAAGATCTTCCTAAACCCGGGGAGCTGTTTTTT
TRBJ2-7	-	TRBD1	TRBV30	CAWSVGGDRSNEQYF	TGTGCCTGGAGTGTAGGTGGGGACAGGTCCAATGAGCAGTACTTC
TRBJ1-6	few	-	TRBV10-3	CAIRADTGIDSPLHF	TGTGCCATCAGGGCCGATACAGGGATCGATTCACCCCTCCACTTT
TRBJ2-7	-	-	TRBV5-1	CASSFQVSSYEQYF	TGCGCCAGCAGCTTTCAGGTTTCCTCCTACGAGCAGTACTTC
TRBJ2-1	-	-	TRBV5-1	CASSLVAPPGGFF	TGCGCCAGCAGCTTGGTCGCGCCACCCGGCGGGTTCTTC
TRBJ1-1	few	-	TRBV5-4	CASSPVSNTEAFF	TGTGCCAGCAGCCCAGTCTCGAACACTGAAGCTTTCTTT
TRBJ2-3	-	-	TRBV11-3	CASSLKAGLDTQYF	TGTGCCAGCAGCTTAAAGGCGGGATTGGATACGCAGTATTTT
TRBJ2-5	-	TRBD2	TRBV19	CASSTGAGEGISETQYF	TGTGCCAGTAGTACGGGAGCGGGAGAAGGGATTAGTGAGACCCAGTACTTC
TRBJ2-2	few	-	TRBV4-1	CASSQPTGSGELFF	TGCGCCAGCAGCCAACCAACAGGTTCCGGGGAGCTGTTTTTT
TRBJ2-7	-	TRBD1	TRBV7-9	CASSRPGTGTDEQYF	TGTGCCAGCAGCCGTCCCGGGACAGGGACCGACGAGCAGTACTTC
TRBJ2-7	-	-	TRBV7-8	CASSLEVVARPFSYEQYF	TGTGCCAGCAGCTTAGAAGTTGTAGCCCGCCCTTTCTCCTACGAGCAGTACTTC
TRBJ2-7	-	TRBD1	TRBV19	CASSIKASGQGYEQYF	TGTGCCAGTAGTATAAAAGCGTCGGGACAGGGCTACGAGCAGTACTTC
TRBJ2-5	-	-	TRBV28	CASRGGAETQYF	TGTGCCAGCAGAGGGGGTGCGGAGACCCAGTACTTC
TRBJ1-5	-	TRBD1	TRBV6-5	CASRPDREYNQPQHF	TGTGCCAGCAGACCCGACAGGGAGTATAATCAGCCCCAGCATTTT
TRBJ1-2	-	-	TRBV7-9	CSSSLVQESYTF	TGTTCCAGCAGCTTAGTACAGGAGAGCTACACCTTC
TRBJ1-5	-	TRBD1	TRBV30	CAWSPRTGYNQPQHF	TGTGCCTGGAGCCCTCGGACAGGGTACAATCAGCCCCAGCATTTT
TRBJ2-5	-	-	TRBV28	CASSPGYSQETQYF	TGTGCCAGCAGTCCAGGGTATTCACAAGAGACCCAGTACTTC
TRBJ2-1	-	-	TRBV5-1	CASSLGAGLTHNEQFF	TGCGCCAGCAGCTTGGGAGCGGGCCTCACCCACAATGAGCAGTTCTTC
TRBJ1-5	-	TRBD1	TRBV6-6	CASSYMGQGNQPQHF	TGTGCCAGCAGTTATATGGGACAGGGCAATCAGCCCCAGCATTTT
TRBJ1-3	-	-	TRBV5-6	CASSLMGATSGNTIYF	TGTGCCAGCAGCTTGATGGGCGCCACCTCTGGAAACACCATATATTTT
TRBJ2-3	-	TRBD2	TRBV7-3	CASSSPGGTDTQYF	TGTGCCAGCAGCTCCCCGGGAGGAACAGATACGCAGTATTTT
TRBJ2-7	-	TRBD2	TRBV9	CASSVGLAYDEQYF	TGTGCCAGCAGCGTCGGACTAGCGTACGACGAGCAGTACTTC
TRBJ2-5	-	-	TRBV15	CATSPLPLGGVGTQYF	TGTGCCACCAGCCCTCTCCCCCTAGGGGGGGTGGGGACCCAGTACTTC